A selection of T cell receptor beta chains follows, all from one sample in a study of T cell responses to AZD1222 COVID-19 vaccine. This table comes from immunoSEQ multiplex PCR, and its TCRdb copy is limited to in-frame clones, with some not included. Of around 100,000 clones in the sample, 70% to 90% were seen once. The input for sequencing was peripheral blood, taken on day 0 of AZD1222 vaccination. The source of these receptors is an adult in good health. CDR3s include the opening cysteine and the closing phenylalanine or tryptophan. The D gene is left open where the match is weak. A row's size may be missing; if present it is once, few, many or a size class.

TRBJ1-1 TRBD1 TRBV13 . CASSRQGNTEAFF TGTGCCAGCAGTAGACAGGGGAACACTGAAGCTTTCTTT
TRBJ2-2 . TRBV19 . CASQRTGELFF TGTGCCAGCCAACGCACCGGGGAGCTGTTTTTT
TRBJ2-1 TRBD2 TRBV19 . CASSGGVHEQFF TGTGCCAGTAGCGGGGGGGTACATGAGCAGTTCTTC
TRBJ1-6 . TRBV4-2 . CASSFTEGSFYSPLHF TGTGCCAGCAGCTTCACGGAGGGAAGCTTCTACTCACCCCTCCACTTT
TRBJ2-7 . TRBV7-8 once CASSLAPQGEQYF TGTGCCAGCAGCTTAGCGCCCCAGGGCGAGCAGTACTTC
TRBJ2-1 TRBD1 TRBV5-1 . CASSLDRVSLKEQFF TGTGCCAGCAGCCTCGACAGGGTGTCTCTCAAGGAGCAGTTCTTC
TRBJ1-2 . TRBV7-8 . CASSFEYNYGYTF TGTGCCAGCAGCTTTGAGTATAACTATGGCTACACCTTC
TRBJ2-3 . TRBV6-4 . CASSDSSGGRDTQYF TGTGCCAGCAGTGACTCATCGGGGGGCAGAGATACGCAGTATTTT
TRBJ2-3 . TRBV4-1 . CASSQTLTADTQYF TGCGCCAGCAGCCAAACTCTTACGGCAGATACGCAGTATTTT
TRBJ2-3 TRBD2 TRBV4-3 . CASSGRAGSTDTQYF TGCGCCAGCAGCGGGCGAGCGGGGAGCACAGATACGCAGTATTTT
TRBJ2-7 . TRBV6-2/TRBV6-3 . CASSLFGGYEQYF TGTGCCAGCAGCCTGTTTGGGGGGTACGAGCAGTACTTC
TRBJ1-2 . TRBV5-4 . CASSLDNTGRVEGYTF TGTGCCAGCAGCTTGGACAATACGGGCAGGGTGGAAGGCTACACCTTC
TRBJ2-1 TRBD1 TRBV4-3 . CASSQGQGDNEQFF TGCGCCAGCAGCCAGGGACAGGGCGACAATGAGCAGTTCTTC
TRBJ1-5 . TRBV20-1 . CSAIEGNGNQPQHF TGCAGTGCTATTGAAGGGAATGGCAATCAGCCCCAGCATTTT
TRBJ1-2 . TRBV4-1 . CASSQGLTANYGYTF TGCGCCAGCAGCCAGGGACTGACAGCTAACTATGGCTACACCTTC
TRBJ2-3 . TRBV25-1 . CASSEQGTDTQYF TGTGCCAGCAGTGAACAGGGCACAGATACGCAGTATTTT
TRBJ2-3 TRBD2 TRBV7-9 once CASRPGLAGGGTDTQYF TGTGCCAGCAGACCGGGACTAGCGGGGGGAGGAACAGATACGCAGTATTTT
TRBJ2-2 . TRBV9 . CARGAQGRGGELFF TGTGCCCGCGGGGCACAGGGACGGGGGGGGGAGCTGTTTTTT
TRBJ1-2 . TRBV14 . CASSQSGRLGGYTF TGTGCCAGCAGCCAGTCAGGGAGGCTCGGTGGCTACACCTTC
TRBJ1-5 TRBD1 TRBV7-8 . CASSLGTGVKDQPQHF TGTGCCAGCAGCTTAGGGACAGGGGTTAAGGATCAGCCCCAGCATTTT
TRBJ2-1 . TRBV11-3 . CASSLATVEQFF TGTGCCAGCAGCTTAGCGACGGTGGAGCAGTTCTTC
TRBJ1-5 TRBD1 TRBV30 . CAWSVRRQGNQPQHF TGTGCCTGGAGTGTAAGGCGACAGGGGAATCAGCCCCAGCATTTT
TRBJ2-2 . TRBV6-2/TRBV6-3 many CASSSDEEEYTGELFF TGTGCCAGCAGCTCGGACGAGGAGGAGTACACCGGGGAGCTGTTTTTT
TRBJ2-5 . TRBV19 . CASSITGWQETQYF TGTGCCAGTAGTATTACGGGGTGGCAAGAGACCCAGTACTTC
TRBJ2-5 . TRBV27 . CASSFGQSRKTQYF TGTGCCAGCAGTTTCGGACAGTCAAGGAAGACCCAGTACTTC
TRBJ2-1 TRBD1 TRBV9 . CASSVVGTGGYNEQFF TGTGCCAGCAGCGTAGTGGGGACAGGGGGTTACAATGAGCAGTTCTTC
TRBJ1-4 . TRBV23-1 . CASVPPPAANEKLFF TGCGCCAGCGTCCCCCCCCCAGCTGCTAATGAAAAACTGTTTTTT
TRBJ2-3 . TRBV7-2 . CASSNRGQRASGYTDTQYF TGTGCCAGCAGCAATAGGGGACAACGGGCTAGCGGTTACACAGATACGCAGTATTTT
TRBJ1-4 . TRBV19 . CASQLGQGEKLFF TGTGCCAGTCAACTGGGGCAGGGAGAAAAACTGTTTTTT
TRBJ1-3 . TRBV7-2 once CASSLTLVGNTIYF TGTGCCAGCAGCTTAACCCTCGTTGGAAACACCATATATTTT
TRBJ2-7 . TRBV5-4 . CASSKVSRPALDEQYF TGTGCCAGCAGCAAGGTCTCCAGGCCCGCACTCGACGAGCAGTACTTC
TRBJ2-7 . TRBV20-1 . CSARELTEQYF TGCAGTGCTAGAGAATTGACTGAGCAGTACTTC
TRBJ1-2 . TRBV6-5 . CASSRMSDGYTF TGTGCCAGCAGTCGAATGTCAGATGGCTACACCTTC
TRBJ1-1 . TRBV6-2/TRBV6-3 . CASSYLVGLSTEAFF TGTGCCAGCAGTTACTTAGTGGGTCTAAGCACTGAAGCTTTCTTT
TRBJ1-5 . TRBV10-3 once CATQGGLESNQPQHF TGTGCCACCCAAGGGGGGTTGGAAAGCAATCAGCCCCAGCATTTT
TRBJ1-1 . TRBV2 . CASSGVGLNTEAFF TGTGCCAGCAGCGGGGTAGGGCTGAACACTGAAGCTTTCTTT
TRBJ1-4 . TRBV4-1 . CASSHGGRAASEKLFF TGCGCCAGCAGCCACGGTGGAAGGGCCGCCTCGGAAAAACTGTTTTTT
TRBJ2-1 TRBD1 TRBV9 . CASSAYPGQGANEQFF TGTGCCAGCAGCGCGTATCCGGGACAGGGCGCCAATGAGCAGTTCTTC
TRBJ2-3 . TRBV5-6 . CASSFRGSTDTQYF TGTGCCAGCAGCTTTCGCGGTAGCACAGATACGCAGTATTTT
TRBJ1-1 TRBD1 TRBV5-1 . CASSFSGGRAEAFF TGCGCCAGCAGCTTTTCAGGGGGCAGGGCAGAAGCTTTCTTT
TRBJ2-3 TRBD1 TRBV11-3 . CASTKGQRSSTDTQYF TGTGCCAGCACCAAGGGACAGCGTTCTAGCACAGATACGCAGTATTTT
TRBJ2-7 TRBD2 TRBV6-2/TRBV6-3 . CASSSVGTTLYEQYF TGTGCCAGCAGTTCGGTCGGGACTACGTTATACGAGCAGTACTTC
TRBJ1-1 . TRBV6-5 once CASSRDTAGTEAFF TGTGCCAGCAGCCGGGACACGGCGGGGACTGAAGCTTTCTTT
TRBJ1-1 . TRBV7-9 . CASSLVGFKKRENTEAFF TGTGCCAGCAGCTTAGTCGGTTTCAAGAAAAGAGAGAACACTGAAGCTTTCTTT
TRBJ2-5 . TRBV11-2 . CASSLQGRQETQYF TGTGCCAGCAGCTTACAGGGACGGCAAGAGACCCAGTACTTC
TRBJ2-1 TRBD2 TRBV19 . CASVKQGQGLLAGYNEQFF TGTGCCAGTGTTAAGCAAGGGCAGGGGTTACTAGCGGGGTACAATGAGCAGTTCTTC
TRBJ2-1 TRBD2 TRBV7-9 . CASSWFLAGGYNEQFF TGTGCCAGCAGCTGGTTCCTAGCGGGGGGCTACAATGAGCAGTTCTTC
TRBJ2-3 TRBD1 TRBV9 once CASSPRGTGTDTQYF TGTGCCAGCAGCCCCAGGGGGACAGGCACAGATACGCAGTATTTT
TRBJ1-6 TRBD1 TRBV2 once CARGTGADNSPLHF TGTGCCAGGGGGACAGGGGCCGATAATTCACCCCTCCACTTT